A single sample is the source of the 22 T cell receptor beta chains below, sequenced in a study of breast tumors, draining lymph nodes, adjacent tissues. Samples came from axillary lymph nodes draining the breast cancer. TCRdb used MiXCR to reprocess the multiplex PCR reads, holding one entry per CDR3 protein. Of 150,000 to 200,000 distinct CDR3 sequences listed, 25% to 40% are singletons. The sample was axillary lymph node tissue. These receptor sequences come from a female donor with breast cancer. Some clones in this sample may be carry-over from other donors' samples.

This clonotype came up many times. The rearrangement links TRBV6-2 or TRBV6-3 to TRBJ1-4, with a tentative D call TRBD1 (5 bases). The CDR3 has 13 amino acids. Trimming shortened V by 6 bases and J by 7 bases, and 12 bases separated the two germline ends. Germline-derived CDR1 and CDR2 are MNHEY and SVGEGT. The CDR3 sequence: CASSRQWREKLFF. Here the CDR3 DNA reads TGTGCCAGCAGCCGACAGTGGCGTGAAAAACTGTTTTTT.

This clonotype came up many times. With a much larger clone just one base away, this may be a read error. V is TRBV20-1 and J is TRBJ2-6, with D maybe TRBD1 (5 bases). This CDR3 comprises 14 residues. Germline CDR1 and CDR2: DFQATT and SNEGSKA (reference sequence). CDR3 nucleotide sequence: TGCAGTGCTAGCCCTTACTCTGGGGCCACCGTCCTGACTTTC. Amino acids: CSASPYSGATVLTF.

The V gene is TRBV7-2, the J gene TRBJ2-7; 9 positions agree with TRBD2. This CDR3 contains 15 residues. Germline-derived CDR1 and CDR2 are SGHTA and FQGNSA. V dropped 4 bases and J dropped 2; count of bases not matched to a gene: 6. The CDR3 bases are TGTGCCAGCAGCTCAAGGGCTAGCGGGACCTACGAGCAGTACTTC. Translation: CASSSRASGTYEQYF. Based on the CDR3 plus reference TRBV7-2 and TRBJ2-7, the full variable domain is GAGVSQSPSNKVTEKGKDVELRCDPISGHTALYWYRQSLGQGLEFLIYFQGNSAPDKSGLPSDRFSAERTGGSVSTLTIQRTQQEDSAVYLCASSSRASGTYEQYFGPGTRLTVT.

The chain is built from TRBV20-1 and TRBJ1-4; TRBD1 might be the D (5 bases). Germline V gene data show CDR1 as DFQATT and CDR2 as SNEGSKA (reference sequence). With 2 bases removed from V and 5 bases from J, the gap between germline ends came to 12 bases. This CDR3 has 14 amino acids. This chain's CDR3 is CSARHLEGNEKLFF. CDR3 nucleotide sequence: TGCAGTGCTAGACACCTGGAGGGGAATGAAAAACTGTTTTTT.

The V call is TRBV20-1, the J call TRBJ1-2; weak D call: TRBD1 (6 bases). The CDR3 runs 14 residues. Germline CDR1 and CDR2: DFQATT and SNEGSKA (reference sequence). V dropped 6 bases and J dropped 5 bases, with 19 bases sitting between them. The CDR3 region is CSALARDTEYGYTF. In DNA form, the CDR3 reads TGCAGTGCCCTAGCCCGGGACACTGAGTATGGCTACACCTTC.

This clonotype occurred many times. The gene calls are TRBV11-2 and TRBJ1-2; a weak D match, TRBD1 (5 bases). V lost 0 bases and J lost 8, with 10 bases in between. The germline V gene has CDR1 SGHAT and CDR2 FQNNGV. This CDR3 is 13 amino acids long. The CDR3 sequence is CASSLDAGVGYTF. For the CDR3, the DNA is TGTGCCAGCAGCTTAGATGCGGGGGTAGGCTACACCTTC.

This clonotype was counted between two and nine times. Since a much larger clone is just one base distant, this may be a read error. The V call is TRBV20-1, the J call TRBJ2-1; the D call may be TRBD1 or TRBD2 (6 bases each). The germline V gene has CDR1 DFQATT and CDR2 SNEGSKA (reference sequence). The CDR3 runs 12 residues. The CDR3 DNA follows: TGCAGTGCTGGGGGGCGAACCGGTGAGCCGTTCTTC. It codes for CSAGGRTGEPFF.

This clonotype was observed at least ten times. The chain couples TRBV7-9 to TRBJ2-7; TRBD1 matches 7 bases. The CDR3 length is 15 residues. Trimming cost V 7 bases and J 1 base; bases outside gene matches: 10. From germline, CDR1 is SEHNR and CDR2 FQNEAQ (reference sequence). Written as DNA, the CDR3 is TGTGCCAGCACCGCGCCAGGACAGGATTCCTACGAGCAGTACTTC. Amino acid sequence: CASTAPGQDSYEQYF.

The V and J genes are TRBV4-1 and TRBJ1-1; D is possibly TRBD1 (5 bases). Germline CDR1 reads MGHRA; CDR2 reads YSYEKL. Trimming stripped 4 bases from V and 3 bases from J, with 12 bases between. The CDR3 spans 14 residues. CDR3 in amino acids: CASSPGRGDTEAFF. DNA for the CDR3: TGCGCCAGCAGCCCCGGGAGGGGAGACACTGAAGCTTTCTTT.

This clonotype was seen more than once but under ten times. This CDR3 is CASSTRESSSGANVLTF. Here the CDR3 DNA reads TGTGCCAGTAGTACACGTGAATCCTCTTCTGGGGCCAACGTCCTGACTTTC. The rearrangement joins TRBV19 to TRBJ2-6; D gene ambiguous. V lost 4 bases, J lost 1 base, and 14 bases lay in between. Germline CDR1 is LNHDA and CDR2 is SQIVND (reference sequence). This CDR3 contains 17 residues.

The chain recombines TRBV6-5 with TRBJ2-7, with 12 bases matching TRBD2. Germline values: CDR1 MNHEY, CDR2 SVGAGI. CDR3 length equals 17 residues. The V segment lost 5 bases and the J segment 1 base; nucleotides outside the gene matches: 9. CDR3 sequence reads: CASSLYGLAGTSYEQYF. The CDR3 region has the DNA TGTGCCAGCAGTCTTTACGGACTAGCGGGGACGTCCTACGAGCAGTACTTC.

This clonotype showed up many times. The gene calls are TRBV7-2 and TRBJ1-2, with 8 bases lining up with TRBD1. This CDR3 region has 15 residues. Trimming removed 5 bases from V and 2 bases from J; junction bases left unmatched: 7. Per the germline V gene, CDR1 is SGHTA and CDR2 is FQGNSA. DNA of the CDR3: TGTGCCAGCAGCCGAGGGCAGGGGGCAAACTATGGCTACACCTTC. Encoded protein: CASSRGQGANYGYTF. Full variable domain (missing parts from reference TRBV7-2 and TRBJ1-2): GAGVSQSPSNKVTEKGKDVELRCDPISGHTALYWYRQSLGQGLEFLIYFQGNSAPDKSGLPSDRFSAERTGGSVSTLTIQRTQQEDSAVYLCASSRGQGANYGYTFGSGTRLTVV.

In regard to this clonotype: The junction differs from germline at one of its ends, possibly a read error. This sequence joins TRBV12-3 or TRBV12-4 and TRBJ1-2, with a possible D match to TRBD1 (5 bases). The CDR3 contains 13 residues. CDR3 amino acids: CASSVSGDYGYTF. The CDR3, as DNA: TGTGCCAGCAGTGTATCGGGGGACTATGGCTACACTTTC.

The table lists this clonotype with many counts. The CDR3 is CASTRPGLTSYNEQFF. The CDR3 DNA reads as TGTGCCAGCACGCGCCCGGGACTGACCTCCTACAATGAGCAGTTCTTC. The V and J genes are TRBV18 and TRBJ2-1; possibly TRBD2 for D (6 bases). With 8 bases removed from V and 0 bases from J, the gap between germline ends came to 17 bases. The CDR3 consists of 16 residues. CDR1 and CDR2 from the germline V gene are KGHSH and LQKENI.

Comment on this clonotype: This may be a read error: a much more frequent sequence differs by one nucleotide. This chain joins TRBV7-3 and TRBJ2-7; D unresolved. CDR3 size: 13 residues. CDR1 and CDR2 (germline): SGHTA, FQGTGA. CDR3 region: CASSSDGSYEQCF. DNA for the CDR3: TGTGCCAGCAGCTCGGACGGTTCCTACGAGCAGTGCTTC.

A few counts support this clonotype. The CDR3 nucleotides read TGTGCCTGGACGAGTGTGAACACTGAAGCTTTCTTT. Its translation: CAWTSVNTEAFF. The V call is TRBV30, the J call TRBJ1-1; no reliable D call. This CDR3 spans 12 amino acids. The V and J ends lost 4 bases and 0 bases respectively, with 6 bases between them. The germline V gene has CDR1 GTSNPN and CDR2 SVGIG (reference sequence).

In this sample, this clonotype turned up many times. The chain links TRBV3-1 to TRBJ2-7; D unresolved. The V and J ends lost 0 bases and 0 bases respectively, with 15 bases between them. This CDR3 has 17 amino acids. The germline CDR1 and CDR2 sequences are LGHDT and YNNKEL (reference sequence). The CDR3 DNA is TGTGCCAGCAGCCAAGATGTGCGAGTTGTCACCTCCTACGAGCAGTACTTC. Translating it yields CASSQDVRVVTSYEQYF.

This clonotype was seen repeatedly, ten times or more. The rearrangement links TRBV9 to TRBJ2-3; D possibly corresponds to TRBD2 (7 bases). Germline V gene sequence: CDR1 SGDLS, CDR2 YYNGEE. Trimming took 4 bases from V and 5 from J, leaving 14 bases between them. The CDR3 sequence is 14 residues long. CDR3 bases: TGTGCCAGCAGCACAAGGGGGGGCCGAGATACGCAGTATTTT. As protein: CASSTRGGRDTQYF.

This clonotype appeared many times. The J gene is TRBJ2-2, the V gene TRBV7-2; 7 nucleotides align to TRBD2. Germline CDR1 is SGHTA and CDR2 is FQGNSA. The CDR3 runs 16 residues. V shed 1 base and J 6 bases; nucleotides not matched to a gene: 8. This CDR3 reads CASSLVPSGGAGELFF. The DNA for the CDR3 is TGTGCCAGCAGCTTAGTCCCTAGCGGAGGGGCCGGGGAGCTGTTTTTT.

Details on this clonotype: Sequence at one end of the junction differs from germline and may be a read error. This chain connects TRBV4-2 to TRBJ2-5, with 7 bases lining up with TRBD1. In germline, CDR1 is LGHNA, CDR2 YNFKEQ. This CDR3 has 15 amino acids. This CDR3 is CAGSQDIGGVETQYF. In nucleotides, the CDR3 is TGTGCCGGCAGCCAAGATATAGGGGGCGTCGAGACCCAGTACTTC.

This clonotype was counted ten times or more. This sequence joins TRBV10-3 and TRBJ1-2, with a weak D call TRBD1 (5 bases). The V end was cut by 0 bases, the J end by 4 bases, with 15 bases between. Germline V gene sequence: CDR1 ENHRY, CDR2 SYGVKD. The CDR3 is 16 amino acids. CDR3 loop: CAISESVDTGLYGYTF. DNA for the CDR3: TGTGCCATCAGTGAGTCGGTGGACACGGGCCTCTATGGCTACACCTTC.

Note on this clonotype: No conserved phenylalanine or tryptophan is present at the end of the CDR3, so a read error is the likely explanation. Because the CDR3's place on the DNA is in doubt, the DNA is left out and the CDR3 is given as listed by TCRdb. This chain joins TRBV4-2 and TRBJ2-5; the table assigns TRBD2, which was not confirmed against the DNA. From germline, CDR1 is LGHNA and CDR2 YNFKEQ. The CDR3 is 14 residues long, counting both termini. CDR3 region: CASSPRLGAGGLNT.